This is a list of T cell receptor beta chains from one sample in a study of blood T cell repertoires in COVID-19. This table comes from immunoSEQ multiplex PCR, and its TCRdb copy is limited to in-frame clones, with some not included. Of roughly 250,000 clones listed, 82% are singletons. The sample taken for sequencing was peripheral blood. These receptors originate from a woman aged 60-75 years with active or convalescent COVID-19. Both conserved end residues are part of each CDR3. A D gene is named only where the DNA matches it firmly.

-	TRBV6-1	TRBJ1-4	CASSDGPADGHNEKLFF	TGTGCCAGCAGTGATGGGCCTGCGGACGGACATAATGAAAAACTGTTTTTT
-	TRBV21-1	TRBJ2-1	CASGPLTSGGKFF	TGTGCCAGCGGCCCTCTCACTAGCGGGGGGAAGTTCTTC
-	TRBV30	TRBJ1-1	CAWRDQGYTEAFF	TGTGCCTGGAGGGACCAGGGCTACACTGAAGCTTTCTTT
-	TRBV5-1	TRBJ2-5	CASSFYSGQETQYF	TGCGCCAGCAGCTTTTATAGCGGCCAAGAGACCCAGTACTTC
TRBD1	TRBV28	TRBJ1-5	CASRPGTGLRYSNQPQHF	TGTGCCAGCAGGCCCGGGACAGGGTTAAGGTATAGCAATCAGCCCCAGCATTTT
-	TRBV12-3/TRBV12-4	TRBJ1-1	CASTGLLNTEAFF	TGTGCCAGCACAGGGTTACTTAACACTGAAGCTTTCTTT
-	TRBV30	TRBJ2-3	CAWAGSTDTQYF	TGTGCCTGGGCAGGGAGCACAGATACGCAGTATTTT
-	TRBV10-3	TRBJ1-1	CAISIQGSDTEAFF	TGTGCCATCAGTATACAGGGAAGTGACACTGAAGCTTTCTTT
TRBD2	TRBV9	TRBJ2-7	CASSPGGGERQYF	TGTGCCAGCAGCCCCGGGGGAGGGGAGAGGCAGTACTTC
TRBD2	TRBV3-1/TRBV3-2	TRBJ2-5	CASSRAGGPGTQYF	TGTGCCAGCAGCCGAGCGGGGGGGCCGGGGACCCAGTACTTC
TRBD2	TRBV11-3	TRBJ2-2	CASSRRSGLAGGPGGELFF	TGTGCCAGCAGCCGGCGCTCGGGACTAGCGGGGGGGCCCGGCGGGGAGCTGTTTTTT